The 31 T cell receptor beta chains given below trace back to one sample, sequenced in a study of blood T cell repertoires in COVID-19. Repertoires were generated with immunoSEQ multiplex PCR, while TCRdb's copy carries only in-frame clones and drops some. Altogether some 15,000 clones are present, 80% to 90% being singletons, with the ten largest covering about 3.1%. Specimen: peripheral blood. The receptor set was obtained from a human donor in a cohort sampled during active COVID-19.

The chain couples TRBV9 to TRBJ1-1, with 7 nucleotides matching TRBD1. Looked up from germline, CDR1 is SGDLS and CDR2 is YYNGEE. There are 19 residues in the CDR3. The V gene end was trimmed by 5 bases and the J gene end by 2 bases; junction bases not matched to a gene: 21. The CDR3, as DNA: TGTGCCAGCAGGGACAGTCGGGGACAGATCCTTACCGCCAACACTGAAGCTTTCTTT. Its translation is CASRDSRGQILTANTEAFF.

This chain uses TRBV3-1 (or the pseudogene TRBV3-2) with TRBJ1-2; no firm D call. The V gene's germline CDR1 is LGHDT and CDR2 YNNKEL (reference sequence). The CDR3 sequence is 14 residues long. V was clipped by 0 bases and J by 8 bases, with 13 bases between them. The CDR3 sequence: CASSQDHGERGYTF. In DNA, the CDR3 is TGTGCCAGCAGCCAAGATCACGGGGAGCGGGGCTACACCTTC.

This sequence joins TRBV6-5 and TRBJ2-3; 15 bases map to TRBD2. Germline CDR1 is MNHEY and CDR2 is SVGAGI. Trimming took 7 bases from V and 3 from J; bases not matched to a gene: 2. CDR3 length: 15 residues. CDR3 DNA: TGTGCCAGCAAAGGACTAGCGGGGGGGACAGATACGCAGTATTTT. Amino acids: CASKGLAGGTDTQYF.

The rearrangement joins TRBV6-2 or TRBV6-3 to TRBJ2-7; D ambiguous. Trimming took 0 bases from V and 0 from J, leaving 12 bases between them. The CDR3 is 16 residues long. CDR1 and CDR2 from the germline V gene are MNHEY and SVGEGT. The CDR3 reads CASSYSITTSSYEQYF. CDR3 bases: TGTGCCAGCAGTTACTCGATAACAACCAGCTCCTACGAGCAGTACTTC.

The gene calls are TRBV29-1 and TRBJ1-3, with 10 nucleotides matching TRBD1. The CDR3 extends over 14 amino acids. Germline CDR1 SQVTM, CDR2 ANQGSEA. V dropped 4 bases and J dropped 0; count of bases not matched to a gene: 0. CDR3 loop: CSVGTGGSGNTIYF. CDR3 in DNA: TGCAGCGTTGGGACAGGGGGCTCTGGAAACACCATATATTTT.

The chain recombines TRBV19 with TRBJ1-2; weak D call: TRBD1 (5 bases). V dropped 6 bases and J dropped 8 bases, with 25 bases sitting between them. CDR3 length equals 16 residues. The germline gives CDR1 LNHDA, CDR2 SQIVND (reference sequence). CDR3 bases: TGTGCCAGTAGCCCTGCCCCTTTGCCGACAGCCATCGGCTACACCTTC. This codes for CASSPAPLPTAIGYTF.

The DNA of the CDR3 is TGCGCCAGCAGCTTGATTGTCCAGGGCACTGAAGCTTTCTTT. Its protein is CASSLIVQGTEAFF. This chain joins TRBV5-1 and TRBJ1-1; possible D gene TRBD1, 5 bases. The germline V gene encodes CDR1 SGHRS and CDR2 YFSETQ. Trimming removed 1 base from V and 4 bases from J, with 11 bases in between. This CDR3 spans 14 amino acids.

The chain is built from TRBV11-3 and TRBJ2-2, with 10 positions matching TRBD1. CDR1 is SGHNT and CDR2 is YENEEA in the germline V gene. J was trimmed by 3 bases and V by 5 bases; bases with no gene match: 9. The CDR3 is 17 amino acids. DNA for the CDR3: TGTGCCAGCAGCACCCCTTCCGGGACAGGGGACACCGGGGAGCTGTTTTTT. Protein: CASSTPSGTGDTGELFF.

CDR3 sequence reads: CSVELGGFNYGYTF. CDR3 coding DNA: TGCAGCGTCGAATTGGGGGGGTTCAACTATGGCTACACCTTC. The V gene is TRBV29-1, the J gene TRBJ1-2; a weak D match, TRBD1 (5 bases). From germline, CDR1 is SQVTM and CDR2 ANQGSEA. This CDR3 spans 14 amino acids. V was shortened by 6 bases and J by 2 bases, with 16 bases between the two germline ends. The variable domain in full, with the rest retrieved from reference TRBV29-1 and TRBJ1-2, is SAVISQKPSRDICQRGTSLTIQCQVDSQVTMMFWYRQQPGQSLTLIATANQGSEATYESGFVIDKFPISRPNLTFSTLTVSNMSPEDSSIYLCSVELGGFNYGYTFGSGTRLTVV.

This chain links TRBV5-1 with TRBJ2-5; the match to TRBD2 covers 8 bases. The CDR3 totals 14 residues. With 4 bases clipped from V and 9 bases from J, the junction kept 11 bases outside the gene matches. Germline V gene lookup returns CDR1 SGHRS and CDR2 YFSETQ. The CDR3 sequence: CASSLREGGEAQYF. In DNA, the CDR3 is TGCGCCAGCAGCCTCCGGGAGGGAGGGGAGGCCCAGTACTTC.

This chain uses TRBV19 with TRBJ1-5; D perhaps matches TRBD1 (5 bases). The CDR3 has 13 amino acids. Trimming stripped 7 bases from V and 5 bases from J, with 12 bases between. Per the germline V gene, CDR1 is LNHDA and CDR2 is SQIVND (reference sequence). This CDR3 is CASTSRVDQPQHF. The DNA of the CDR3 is TGTGCCAGTACGTCCAGGGTGGATCAGCCCCAGCATTTT.

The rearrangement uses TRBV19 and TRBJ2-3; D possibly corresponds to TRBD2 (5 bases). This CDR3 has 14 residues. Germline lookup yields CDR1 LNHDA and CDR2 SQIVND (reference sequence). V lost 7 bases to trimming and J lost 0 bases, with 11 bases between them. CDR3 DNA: TGTGCCAGTACTGGGAGTACTAGCACAGATACGCAGTATTTT. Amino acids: CASTGSTSTDTQYF.

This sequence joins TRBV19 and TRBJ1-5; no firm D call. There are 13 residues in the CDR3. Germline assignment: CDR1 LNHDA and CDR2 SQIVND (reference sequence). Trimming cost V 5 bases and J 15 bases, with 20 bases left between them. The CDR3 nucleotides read TGTGCCAGTAGTTTGGAGGGCGGGCATCCACGGCATTTT. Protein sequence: CASSLEGGHPRHF.

The CDR3 DNA reads as TGTGCCAGCAGCCGTCGGGGTGAGCAGTTCTTC. The encoded protein is CASSRRGEQFF. This sequence joins TRBV5-6 and TRBJ2-1; perhaps TRBD2 as D (5 bases). Germline V gives CDR1 SGHDT, CDR2 YYEEEE. The CDR3 loop spans 11 amino acids. V lost 4 bases, J lost 9 bases, and 8 bases lay in between. Complete variable domain (other parts from reference TRBV5-6 and TRBJ2-1): DAGVTQSPTHLIKTRGQQVTLRCSPKSGHDTVSWYQQALGQGPQFIFQYYEEEERQRGNFPDRFSGHQFPNYSSELNVNALLLGDSALYLCASSRRGEQFFGPGTRLTVL.

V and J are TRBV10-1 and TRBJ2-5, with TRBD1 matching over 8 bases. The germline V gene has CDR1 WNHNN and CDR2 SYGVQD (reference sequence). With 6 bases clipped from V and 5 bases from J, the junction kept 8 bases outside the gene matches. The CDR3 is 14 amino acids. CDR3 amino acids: CASSPRQGLETQYF. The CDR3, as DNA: TGCGCCAGCAGCCCCCGACAGGGGCTGGAGACCCAGTACTTC.

This chain's CDR3 is CASSFDVAEAFF. Here the CDR3 DNA reads TGTGCCAGCAGCTTCGATGTAGCTGAAGCTTTCTTT. V gene TRBV7-9 combines with J gene TRBJ1-1; the D is unclear. This CDR3 region has 12 residues. Trimming cost V 3 bases and J 6 bases, with 8 bases left between them. CDR1 is SEHNR, CDR2 FQNEAQ, per germline (reference sequence).

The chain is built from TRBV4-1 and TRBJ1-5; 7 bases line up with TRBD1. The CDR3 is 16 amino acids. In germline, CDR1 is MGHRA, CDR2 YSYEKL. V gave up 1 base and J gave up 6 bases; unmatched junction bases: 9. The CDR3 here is CASSQALDRVGQPQHF. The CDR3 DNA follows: TGCGCCAGCAGCCAAGCCCTCGACAGGGTAGGTCAGCCCCAGCATTTT.

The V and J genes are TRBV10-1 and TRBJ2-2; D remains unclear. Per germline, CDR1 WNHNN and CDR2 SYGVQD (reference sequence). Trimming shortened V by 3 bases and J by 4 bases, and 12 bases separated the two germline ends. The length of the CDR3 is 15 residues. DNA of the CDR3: TGCGCCAGCAGTGATACGGCCCGGGTCACCGGGGAGCTGTTTTTT. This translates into CASSDTARVTGELFF.

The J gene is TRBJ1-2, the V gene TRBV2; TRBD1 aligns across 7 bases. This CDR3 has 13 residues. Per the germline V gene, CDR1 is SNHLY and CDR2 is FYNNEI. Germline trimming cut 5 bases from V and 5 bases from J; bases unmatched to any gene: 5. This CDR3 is CASSRGQIYGYTF. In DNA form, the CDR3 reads TGTGCCAGCAGTAGGGGACAGATATATGGCTACACCTTC.

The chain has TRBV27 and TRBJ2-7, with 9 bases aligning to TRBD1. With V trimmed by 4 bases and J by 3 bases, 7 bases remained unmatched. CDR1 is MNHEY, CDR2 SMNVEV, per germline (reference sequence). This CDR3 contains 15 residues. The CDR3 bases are TGTGCCAGCAGTTCTCCGGGACAGGGACACTACGAGCAGTACTTC. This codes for CASSSPGQGHYEQYF.

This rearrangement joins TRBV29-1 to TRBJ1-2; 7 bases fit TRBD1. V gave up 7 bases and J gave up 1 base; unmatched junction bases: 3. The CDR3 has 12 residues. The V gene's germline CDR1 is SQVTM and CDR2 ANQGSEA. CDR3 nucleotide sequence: TGCAGCGGACAGGGCTATAACTATGGCTACACCTTC. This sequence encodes CSGQGYNYGYTF. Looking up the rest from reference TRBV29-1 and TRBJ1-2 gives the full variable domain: SAVISQKPSRDICQRGTSLTIQCQVDSQVTMMFWYRQQPGQSLTLIATANQGSEATYESGFVIDKFPISRPNLTFSTLTVSNMSPEDSSIYLCSGQGYNYGYTFGSGTRLTVV.

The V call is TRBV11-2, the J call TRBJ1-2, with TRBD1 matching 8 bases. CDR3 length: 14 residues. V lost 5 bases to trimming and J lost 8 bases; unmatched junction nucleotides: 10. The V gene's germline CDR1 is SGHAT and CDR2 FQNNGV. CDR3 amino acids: CASSTGQGLMGYTF. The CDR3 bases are TGTGCCAGCAGCACCGGACAGGGTCTGATGGGCTACACCTTC.

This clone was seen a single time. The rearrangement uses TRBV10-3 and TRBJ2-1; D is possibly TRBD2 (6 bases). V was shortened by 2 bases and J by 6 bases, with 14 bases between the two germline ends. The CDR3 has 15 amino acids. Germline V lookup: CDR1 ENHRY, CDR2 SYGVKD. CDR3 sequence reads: CAISEPGVLSNEQFF. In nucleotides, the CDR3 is TGTGCCATCAGTGAGCCGGGGGTTTTATCCAATGAGCAGTTCTTC.

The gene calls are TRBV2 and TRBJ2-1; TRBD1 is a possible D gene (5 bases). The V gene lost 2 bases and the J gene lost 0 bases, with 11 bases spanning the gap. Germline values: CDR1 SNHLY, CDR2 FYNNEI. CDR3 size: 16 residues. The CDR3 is CASSERGRSSYNEQFF. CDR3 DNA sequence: TGTGCCAGCAGTGAAAGGGGTCGGAGCTCCTACAATGAGCAGTTCTTC.

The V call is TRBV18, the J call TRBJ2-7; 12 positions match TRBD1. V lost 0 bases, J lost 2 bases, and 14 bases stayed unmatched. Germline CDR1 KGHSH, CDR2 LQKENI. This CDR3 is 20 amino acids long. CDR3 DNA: TGTGCCAGCTCACCACCCCGGGACAGGGGGCCAAATGGGTCGACCTACGAGCAGTACTTC. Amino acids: CASSPPRDRGPNGSTYEQYF.

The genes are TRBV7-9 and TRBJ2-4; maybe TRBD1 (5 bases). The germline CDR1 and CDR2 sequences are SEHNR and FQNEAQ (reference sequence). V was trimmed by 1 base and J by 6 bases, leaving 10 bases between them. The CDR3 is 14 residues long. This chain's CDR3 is CASSLGGRGNIQYF. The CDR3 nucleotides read TGTGCCAGCAGCTTAGGGGGCAGAGGAAACATTCAGTACTTC.

This CDR3 is CATSRPGQGASGELFF. The CDR3, as DNA: TGTGCCACCAGCAGACCGGGACAGGGGGCCTCCGGGGAGCTGTTTTTT. V and J are TRBV15 and TRBJ2-2; 12 bases map to TRBD1. V lost 2 bases, J lost 6 bases, and 4 bases stayed unmatched. Per germline, CDR1 LNHNV and CDR2 YYDKDF (reference sequence). This CDR3 is 16 amino acids long.

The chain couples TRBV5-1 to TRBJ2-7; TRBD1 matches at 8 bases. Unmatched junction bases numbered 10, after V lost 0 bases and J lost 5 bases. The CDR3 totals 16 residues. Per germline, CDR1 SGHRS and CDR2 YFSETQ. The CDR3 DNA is TGCGCCAGCAGCTTGGGACCCCAGGGGGCGTTCGACGAGCAGTACTTC. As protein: CASSLGPQGAFDEQYF.

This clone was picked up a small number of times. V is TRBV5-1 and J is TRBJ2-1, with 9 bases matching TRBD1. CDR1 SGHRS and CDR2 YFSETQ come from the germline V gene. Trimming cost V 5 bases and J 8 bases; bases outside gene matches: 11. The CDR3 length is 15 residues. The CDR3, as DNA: TGCGCCAGCAGAGGGTGGACAGGGGTCGGCGATGAGCAGTTCTTC. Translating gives CASRGWTGVGDEQFF.

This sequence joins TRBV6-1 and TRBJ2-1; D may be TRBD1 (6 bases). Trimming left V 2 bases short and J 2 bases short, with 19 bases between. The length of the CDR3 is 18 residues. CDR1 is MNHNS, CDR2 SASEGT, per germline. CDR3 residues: CASSESALGGFAYNEQFF. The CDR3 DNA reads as TGTGCCAGCAGTGAAAGTGCACTAGGGGGTTTTGCCTACAATGAGCAGTTCTTC.

CDR3 bases: TGTGCCAGCAGCGCAACAGGGCACGGCTACACCTTC. Encoded protein: CASSATGHGYTF. This chain links TRBV6-5 with TRBJ1-2; tentative D call: TRBD1 (6 bases). CDR1 is MNHEY and CDR2 is SVGAGI in the germline V gene. V lost 6 bases, J lost 8 bases, and 13 bases lay in between. This CDR3 has 12 amino acids.